What follows are 13 T cell receptor beta chains derived from one specimen sequenced in a study of coeliac disease. Assay: immunoSEQ multiplex PCR; the TCRdb copy retains only in-frame clones and omits some. The sample holds 5,400 or so clones, 54% seen once. What was sequenced was intraepithelial lymphocytes from the gut. Every receptor here comes from a woman in her 30s with active celiac disease.

This clone is labeled large. V and J are TRBV5-6 and TRBJ2-7; possible D gene TRBD2, 6 bases. Trimming removed 4 bases from V and 7 bases from J, with 18 bases in between. Looked up from germline, CDR1 is SGHDT and CDR2 is YYEEEE. This CDR3 spans 14 amino acids. The CDR3 is CASSPDYRPREQYF. Written as DNA, the CDR3 is TGTGCCAGCAGCCCGGACTACCGACCGAGGGAGCAGTACTTC.

This clone came up a few times. J is TRBJ2-1 and V is TRBV9; 8 nucleotides align to TRBD1. V was pared by 3 bases and J by 4 bases, with 6 bases of the junction left unmatched. The germline gives CDR1 SGDLS, CDR2 YYNGEE. The CDR3 has 15 residues. This CDR3 is CASSAGGSRYNEQFF. In nucleotides, the CDR3 is TGTGCCAGCAGCGCAGGGGGCTCCCGTTACAATGAGCAGTTCTTC.

V and J are TRBV9 and TRBJ2-3; D not certain. From germline, CDR1 is SGDLS and CDR2 YYNGEE. The CDR3 runs to 17 residues. V lost 0 bases and J 0 bases, leaving 14 bases between the germline ends. The CDR3 DNA is TGTGCCAGCAGCGTAGTTCATTGTGGAGCTAGCACAGATACGCAGTATTTT. Its translation: CASSVVHCGASTDTQYF. Based on the CDR3 plus reference TRBV9 and TRBJ2-3, the full variable domain is DSGVTQTPKHLITATGQRVTLRCSPRSGDLSVYWYQQSLDQGLQFLIQYYNGEERAKGNILERFSAQQFPDLHSELNLSSLELGDSALYFCASSVVHCGASTDTQYFGPGTRLTVL.

The V gene is TRBV7-2, the J gene TRBJ2-1; the match to TRBD2 covers 10 bases. There are 15 residues in the CDR3. With 7 bases clipped from V and 4 bases from J, the junction kept 7 bases outside the gene matches. Germline loops: CDR1 SGHTA, CDR2 FQGNSA. CDR3 loop: CASTPLAGLYNEQFF. CDR3 nucleotide sequence: TGTGCCAGCACTCCACTAGCGGGGCTTTACAATGAGCAGTTCTTC.

The table lists this clone with a few counts. V is TRBV19 and J is TRBJ2-1; 12 positions agree with TRBD2. The J segment lost 6 bases and the V segment lost 5 bases, leaving 11 bases of the junction unmatched. Germline CDR1 reads LNHDA; CDR2 reads SQIVND (reference sequence). This CDR3 region has 17 residues. The CDR3: CASSWLAGGLGINEQFF. As DNA, the CDR3 is TGTGCCAGTAGTTGGCTAGCGGGGGGGCTGGGGATCAATGAGCAGTTCTTC.

The chain carries TRBV6-5 and TRBJ1-1; D ambiguous. Germline loops: CDR1 MNHEY, CDR2 SVGAGI. CDR3 length equals 13 residues. Trimming left V 5 bases short and J 1 base short, with 8 bases between. The CDR3 region is CASSERENTEAFF. As DNA, the CDR3 is TGTGCCAGCAGTGAGAGGGAGAACACTGAAGCTTTCTTT.

This clone was seen only a few times. This rearrangement joins TRBV28 to TRBJ1-1; no definite D call. CDR1 MDHEN and CDR2 SYDVKM come from the germline V gene. The length of the CDR3 is 13 residues. V shed 4 bases and J shed 4 bases, with 10 bases lying between them. In DNA form, the CDR3 reads TGTGCCAGCAGTTGCGCTGAGGGCACTGAAGCTTTCTTT. Amino acids: CASSCAEGTEAFF.

The chain joins TRBV7-2 to TRBJ1-1; no firm D call. This CDR3 comprises 14 residues. Germline lookup yields CDR1 SGHTA and CDR2 FQGNSA. V gave up 8 bases and J gave up 3 bases, with 16 bases separating them. The CDR3 loop is CASSRLGVDTEAFF. The DNA for the CDR3 is TGTGCCAGCTCCCGTCTCGGGGTGGACACTGAAGCTTTCTTT.

The V call is TRBV28, the J call TRBJ1-5; 12 bases fit TRBD1. With V trimmed by 4 bases and J by 3 bases, 1 base remained unmatched. This CDR3 comprises 15 residues. Germline V gene sequence: CDR1 MDHEN, CDR2 SYDVKM. This CDR3 is CASSSGQGANQPQHF. The CDR3 DNA sequence: TGTGCCAGCAGTTCGGGACAGGGGGCCAATCAGCCCCAGCATTTT.

The V and J genes are TRBV7-9 and TRBJ2-7; D perhaps matches TRBD2 (7 bases). V lost 5 bases, J lost 5 bases, and 19 bases lay in between. This CDR3 spans 15 amino acids. Germline-derived CDR1 and CDR2 are SEHNR and FQNEAQ (reference sequence). The CDR3 bases are TGTGCCAGCAGCCACTCGGGGGGCGACAGACACGAGCAGTACTTC. Its protein product is CASSHSGGDRHEQYF.

This clone occurred a few times. The chain uses TRBV15 and TRBJ2-1; 11 bases agree with TRBD2. With 0 bases clipped from V and 9 bases from J, the junction kept 7 bases outside the gene matches. From germline, CDR1 is LNHNV and CDR2 YYDKDF (reference sequence). The CDR3 contains 16 residues. The CDR3 DNA reads TGTGCCACCAGCAGAGACTTTAGCGGGGGGGCGGCTGAGCAGTTCTTC. Protein product: CATSRDFSGGAAEQFF.

There are a few counts of this clone. The chain links TRBV7-2 to TRBJ2-7, with 7 bases matching TRBD1. V lost 1 base and J lost 2; bases outside the gene matches: 5. Germline CDR1 and CDR2: SGHTA and FQGNSA. This CDR3 comprises 15 residues. The CDR3 reads CASSLVSRGTYEQYF. The CDR3, as DNA: TGTGCCAGCAGCTTAGTGTCCAGGGGGACCTACGAGCAGTACTTC.

The chain is built from TRBV28 and TRBJ1-1; D possibly corresponds to TRBD1 (5 bases). The CDR3 is made up of 13 amino acids. CDR1 is MDHEN and CDR2 is SYDVKM in the germline V gene. V lost 7 bases, J lost 5 bases, and 14 bases lay in between. The CDR3 nucleotides are TGTGCCAGCACCACGGCGGGACGAACTGAAGCTTTCTTT. This gives the protein CASTTAGRTEAFF.